The clone carrying this T cell receptor beta chain appeared a few times. Its antigen remains unknown. This specimen comes from a study of response to subunit inactivated influenza vaccine. Whole-study results and caveats: Authors proposed each seasonal influenza vaccination draws in few new T cells.

TCRdb reanalysed the RT-PCR reads using MiXCR and keeps one entry per CDR3 protein. The sample contains about 160,000 distinct CDR3 sequences, approximately 11% of which appear only once. This CDR3 contains 14 residues. With V trimmed by 4 bases and J by 5 bases, 9 bases remained unmatched. Germline values: CDR1 SGHRS, CDR2 YFSETQ. This material consisted of CD8+ T cells sorted from PBMCs, taken around 25 months after vaccination. This chain links TRBV5-1 with TRBJ2-7; TRBD2 matches 7 bases. The clonotype comes from a man aged 45-69 years who received an inactivated influenza vaccine. CDR3 protein: CASSPAGEVDEQYF. Here the CDR3 DNA reads TGCGCCAGCAGCCCGGCGGGAGAGGTCGACGAGCAGTACTTC.